Presented here are 28 T cell receptor beta chains from one specimen sequenced in a study of blood T cell repertoires in COVID-19. Using immunoSEQ multiplex PCR, the repertoire was profiled, and TCRdb retains in-frame clones only, with some absent. The data hold 250,000 to 300,000 clones, with roughly 88% observed a single time. Input material: peripheral blood. The receptors here all came from a woman between 65 and 79 years old with COVID-19, enrolled during active disease.

V and J are TRBV5-1 and TRBJ1-1; D gene uncertain. The CDR3 is 14 amino acids. The V gene lost 0 bases and the J gene lost 4 bases, with 10 bases spanning the gap. Germline V gene lookup returns CDR1 SGHRS and CDR2 YFSETQ. The CDR3 is CASSLEAGSTEAFF. The CDR3 DNA reads TGCGCCAGCAGCTTGGAAGCCGGTAGCACTGAAGCTTTCTTT.

The chain is built from TRBV3-1 (or the pseudogene TRBV3-2) and TRBJ2-5, with 7 positions matching TRBD1. Germline CDR1 reads LGHDT; CDR2 reads YNNKEL (reference sequence). The V gene end was trimmed by 2 bases and the J gene end by 3 bases; junction bases not matched to a gene: 3. This CDR3 spans 14 amino acids. The CDR3 loop reads CASSQSTGEETQYF. In DNA form, the CDR3 reads TGTGCCAGCAGCCAATCCACAGGGGAAGAGACCCAGTACTTC.

The gene calls are TRBV6-6 and TRBJ1-1; no reliable D call. Germline V gene lookup returns CDR1 MNHNY and CDR2 SVGAGI (reference sequence). The CDR3 is 13 residues long. V dropped 2 bases and J dropped 8 bases, with 12 bases sitting between them. The CDR3 DNA is TGTGCCAGCAGTTACCGGGGAGCAAGAGAAGCTTTCTTT. It yields the protein CASSYRGAREAFF.

V usage is TRBV19 and J usage is TRBJ1-2; D not resolved. The length of the CDR3 is 12 residues. The germline gives CDR1 LNHDA, CDR2 SQIVND (reference sequence). This chain's CDR3 is CANTAAKYGYTF. The CDR3 DNA reads as TGTGCAAATACGGCGGCCAAATATGGCTACACCTTC. The variable domain in full, completed from reference TRBV19 and TRBJ1-2, reads DGGITQSPKYLFRKEGQNVTLSCEQNLNHDAMYWYRQDPGQGLRLIYYSQIVNDFQKGDIAEGYSVSREKKESFPLTVTSAQKNPTAFYLCANTAAKYGYTFGSGTRLTVV.

This clone was observed a handful of times. This chain joins TRBV27 and TRBJ1-2; 7 nucleotides match TRBD1. CDR3 size: 13 residues. V shed 6 bases and J 7 bases; nucleotides not matched to a gene: 8. The germline V gene has CDR1 MNHEY and CDR2 SMNVEV (reference sequence). CDR3 sequence reads: CASRPQGSTGYTF. The CDR3 nucleotides are TGTGCCAGCAGGCCACAGGGGTCGACTGGCTACACCTTC.

This chain joins TRBV19 and TRBJ1-2, with a possible D match to TRBD1 (5 bases). The CDR3 has 13 amino acids. Germline V gives CDR1 LNHDA, CDR2 SQIVND (reference sequence). The V gene lost 5 bases and the J gene lost 6 bases, with 13 bases spanning the gap. In nucleotides, the CDR3 is TGTGCCAGTAGTTTCGGTAAAGGGGATGGCTACACCTTC. Translating it yields CASSFGKGDGYTF.

This clone was recorded once. J is TRBJ1-3 and V is TRBV7-8; D might be TRBD1 (6 bases). Germline V CDR1 and CDR2: SGHVS, FQNEAQ. There are 15 residues in the CDR3. The germline V and J ends were trimmed by 5 bases and 2 bases, with 13 bases remaining between them. In nucleotides, the CDR3 is TGTGCCAGCAGCCAGACAGGAACTCCTGGAAACACCATATATTTT. It is translated as CASSQTGTPGNTIYF.

The V call is TRBV10-3, the J call TRBJ2-7; TRBD1 matches at 9 bases. The germline gives CDR1 ENHRY, CDR2 SYGVKD. J lost 6 bases, V lost 0 bases, and 0 bases had no gene match. The length of the CDR3 is 13 residues. The CDR3 DNA reads TGTGCCATCAGTGAGTCGACAGGGGGCGAGCAGTACTTC. Translating it yields CAISESTGGEQYF.

V gene TRBV15 combines with J gene TRBJ1-1; no clear D. The germline gives CDR1 LNHNV, CDR2 YYDKDF (reference sequence). The CDR3 has 14 residues. V shed 4 bases and J shed 1 base, with 10 bases lying between them. CDR3 nucleotide sequence: TGTGCCACCAGCAACCGCAGAGGGAACACTGAAGCTTTCTTT. Translation: CATSNRRGNTEAFF.

The CDR3 here is CANYPGEGEQYF. As DNA, the CDR3 is TGTGCCAACTACCCAGGGGAGGGCGAGCAGTACTTC. The chain recombines TRBV2 with TRBJ2-7, with D perhaps TRBD2 (7 bases). CDR1 and CDR2 from the germline V gene are SNHLY and FYNNEI. The V gene lost 10 bases and the J gene lost 6 bases, with 16 bases spanning the gap. The CDR3 has 12 residues.

A word on this clone: Additional DNA sequences in this sample encode the identical CDR3. V gene TRBV5-1 combines with J gene TRBJ1-6; D is possibly TRBD1 (5 bases). This CDR3 is 14 amino acids long. Trimming took 3 bases from V and 7 from J, leaving 11 bases between them. Per the germline V gene, CDR1 is SGHRS and CDR2 is YFSETQ. The CDR3 loop is CASSSQGSNSPLHF. CDR3 DNA: TGCGCCAGCAGCTCTCAGGGATCGAATTCACCCCTCCACTTT.

The gene calls are TRBV7-2 and TRBJ2-7; 9 bases are a match to TRBD2. V shed 5 bases and J 0 bases; nucleotides not matched to a gene: 11. The CDR3 spans 17 residues. Per the germline V gene, CDR1 is SGHTA and CDR2 is FQGNSA. CDR3 amino acids: CASSRLLGLASSYEQYF. The CDR3 DNA sequence: TGTGCCAGCAGCCGCCTCTTGGGACTAGCAAGCTCCTACGAGCAGTACTTC.

J is TRBJ1-6 and V is TRBV28, with 7 nucleotides matching TRBD1. J was trimmed by 9 bases and V by 7 bases; bases with no gene match: 18. This CDR3 region has 17 residues. Germline V lookup: CDR1 MDHEN, CDR2 SYDVKM. CDR3 nucleotides: TGTGCCAGCACCAATCCCCCCCACAGGGGTGAGGGTTCACCCCTCCACTTT. It translates to CASTNPPHRGEGSPLHF.

The chain is built from TRBV28 and TRBJ1-5, with TRBD1 identical over 7 bases. The CDR3 loop spans 15 amino acids. Trimming removed 4 bases from V and 0 bases from J; junction bases left unmatched: 3. The germline gives CDR1 MDHEN, CDR2 SYDVKM. The CDR3 loop reads CASSYRGSSNQPQHF. DNA for the CDR3: TGTGCCAGCAGTTACAGGGGAAGTAGCAATCAGCCCCAGCATTTT.

V usage is TRBV4-2 and J usage is TRBJ1-2; tentatively, D is TRBD1 (6 bases). CDR3 size: 17 residues. The V gene lost 4 bases and the J gene lost 2 bases, with 20 bases spanning the gap. Per germline, CDR1 LGHNA and CDR2 YNFKEQ. In nucleotides, the CDR3 is TGTGCCAGCAGCCCTCCACAGGGAATTAATTCGAACTATGGCTACACCTTC. Its translation: CASSPPQGINSNYGYTF.

This chain connects TRBV7-3 to TRBJ2-1, with 12 bases identical to TRBD2. J lost 7 bases, V lost 5 bases, and 9 bases had no gene match. Germline CDR1 SGHTA, CDR2 FQGTGA. This CDR3 contains 16 residues. DNA of the CDR3: TGTGCCAGCAGCCCCAAGACTAGCGGGAGTAAAAATGAGCAGTTCTTC. This translates into CASSPKTSGSKNEQFF. The full variable domain, its missing parts supplied by reference TRBV7-3 and TRBJ2-1, is GAGVSQTPSNKVTEKGKYVELRCDPISGHTALYWYRQSLGQGPEFLIYFQGTGAADDSGLPNDRFFAVRPEGSVSTLKIQRTERGDSAVYLCASSPKTSGSKNEQFFGPGTRLTVL.

The chain combines TRBV6-2 or TRBV6-3 with TRBJ1-3, with D maybe TRBD1 (5 bases). Germline CDR1 MNHEY, CDR2 SVGEGT. The germline V and J ends were trimmed by 5 bases and 4 bases, with 15 bases remaining between them. The CDR3 spans 15 residues. This CDR3 is CASSPFRVLGNTIYF. The CDR3 DNA follows: TGTGCCAGCAGTCCCTTCAGGGTTCTCGGAAACACCATATATTTT.

This clone was counted only a few times. The chain carries TRBV5-1 and TRBJ2-5; tentative D call: TRBD1 (6 bases). The CDR3 has 14 residues. The V and J ends lost 1 base and 2 bases respectively, with 9 bases between them. Germline V CDR1 and CDR2: SGHRS, YFSETQ. CDR3 region: CASSLLTGQETQYF. The CDR3 region has the DNA TGCGCCAGCAGCTTGCTGACAGGACAAGAGACCCAGTACTTC.

This clone came up a few times. The chain uses TRBV30 and TRBJ1-6; 8 positions agree with TRBD1. CDR3 length: 13 residues. V was pared by 3 bases and J by 10 bases, with 5 bases of the junction left unmatched. Germline values: CDR1 GTSNPN, CDR2 SVGIG (reference sequence). CDR3 sequence: CAWRDRVDSPLHF. The CDR3 DNA is TGTGCCTGGAGGGACAGGGTCGACTCACCCCTCCACTTT.

This sequence joins TRBV5-1 and TRBJ2-7, with TRBD2 identical over 8 bases. The CDR3 length is 16 residues. Germline CDR1 is SGHRS and CDR2 is YFSETQ. The ends lost 0 bases at V and 6 bases at J; junction bases unmatched: 11. CDR3 loop: CASSLDASSGRGEQYF. The CDR3 DNA is TGCGCCAGCAGCTTGGATGCATCCAGCGGGAGAGGCGAGCAGTACTTC.

This chain uses TRBV7-2 with TRBJ1-5, with 9 nucleotides matching TRBD1. The CDR3 loop spans 16 amino acids. The germline V gene encodes CDR1 SGHTA and CDR2 FQGNSA. Trimming took 4 bases from V and 5 from J; bases not matched to a gene: 9. CDR3 DNA: TGTGCCAGCAGCTCCAGTTGGGGACAGGGCGATCAGCCCCAGCATTTT. Its translation is CASSSSWGQGDQPQHF.

This sequence joins TRBV27 and TRBJ1-2; 9 bases map to TRBD1. Germline values: CDR1 MNHEY, CDR2 SMNVEV (reference sequence). The CDR3 spans 15 residues. With V trimmed by 5 bases and J by 2 bases, 6 bases remained unmatched. The CDR3 region has the DNA TGTGCCAGCAGTCCAGGGACAGGGATGAACTATGGCTACACCTTC. It is translated as CASSPGTGMNYGYTF.

The rearrangement joins TRBV29-1 to TRBJ2-5; D ambiguous. Trimming removed 5 bases from V and 4 bases from J, with 8 bases in between. The CDR3 is 11 amino acids. Germline V gives CDR1 SQVTM, CDR2 ANQGSEA. The CDR3 DNA reads as TGCAGCGTTCAGACTCTAGAGACCCAGTACTTC. Residues: CSVQTLETQYF.

This clone was seen just once. The chain uses TRBV3-1 (or the pseudogene TRBV3-2) and TRBJ1-2; D unclear. This CDR3 region has 18 residues. CDR1 and CDR2 (germline): LGHDT, YNNKEL (reference sequence). Between the trimmed V and J ends, which lost 4 bases and 0 bases, there was a span of 21 bases. Here the CDR3 reads CASSPARSLLNTNYGYTF. DNA for the CDR3: TGTGCCAGCAGCCCGGCTAGATCATTACTTAACACTAACTATGGCTACACCTTC.

V usage is TRBV18 and J usage is TRBJ1-3; 7 bases are a match to TRBD1. This CDR3 spans 16 amino acids. Germline CDR1 is KGHSH and CDR2 is LQKENI. The V gene end was trimmed by 3 bases and the J gene end by 1 base; junction bases not matched to a gene: 6. As DNA, the CDR3 is TGTGCCAGCTCACCCCGAACAGGGGATTCTGGAAACACCATATATTTT. It codes for CASSPRTGDSGNTIYF.

This clone was seen just once. The chain combines TRBV5-1 with TRBJ2-1; 8 bases map to TRBD1. The germline CDR1 and CDR2 sequences are SGHRS and YFSETQ. The V gene end was trimmed by 4 bases and the J gene end by 7 bases; junction bases not matched to a gene: 10. CDR3 size: 15 residues. Here the CDR3 reads CASSIVQGAINEQFF. CDR3 sequence (DNA): TGCGCCAGCAGCATCGTTCAGGGGGCGATTAATGAGCAGTTCTTC.

The chain is built from TRBV11-2 and TRBJ1-1; TRBD1 is a possible D gene (5 bases). The CDR3 totals 11 residues. Germline-derived CDR1 and CDR2 are SGHAT and FQNNGV. Trimming cost V 4 bases and J 6 bases, with 6 bases left between them. The CDR3 DNA reads as TGTGCCAGCAGCTGGGGCCCTGAAGCTTTCTTT. It encodes CASSWGPEAFF. Looking up the rest from reference TRBV11-2 and TRBJ1-1 gives the full variable domain: EAGVAQSPRYKIIEKRQSVAFWCNPISGHATLYWYQQILGQGPKLLIQFQNNGVVDDSQLPKDRFSAERLKGVDSTLKIQPAKLEDSAVYLCASSWGPEAFFGQGTRLTVV.

The V call is TRBV29-1, the J call TRBJ2-3, with D hard to call. Germline V gene lookup returns CDR1 SQVTM and CDR2 ANQGSEA. CDR3 size: 13 residues. Trimming took 3 bases from V and 2 from J, leaving 9 bases between them. The CDR3 spells CSVDVQATDTQYF. The DNA of the CDR3 is TGCAGCGTTGACGTCCAGGCCACAGATACGCAGTATTTT.